The present entry profiles one TCR beta chain with its context. These data belong to a study of blood T cell repertoires in COVID-19. Overall study: T cells, B-cell-depleted T cells, or PBMCs supplied cDNA or gDNA.

In the study's own analysis: Estimated nucleated cell counts came from reference gene primer amplification. TCRdb's table, derived via immunoSEQ multiplex PCR, lists solely in-frame clones and lacks some. V, J and clone size were drawn from that table, and D and trimming were deduced from the DNA. The sample consists of about 280,000 clones, about nine tenths of them appearing once. Germline V gene lookup returns CDR1 SNHLY and CDR2 FYNNEI. Trimming at V came to 5 bases and at J to 6 bases, leaving 11 bases not matched to a gene. The CDR3 is made up of 15 amino acids. The sample was peripheral blood. This TCR was sampled from a man aged 45-65 years with acute or convalescent COVID-19. The chain has TRBV2 and TRBJ1-1; 8 nucleotides match TRBD1. The CDR3 here is CASSLHSDRAAEAFF. The DNA for the CDR3 is TGTGCCAGCAGTCTCCACTCGGACAGGGCAGCTGAAGCTTTCTTT.